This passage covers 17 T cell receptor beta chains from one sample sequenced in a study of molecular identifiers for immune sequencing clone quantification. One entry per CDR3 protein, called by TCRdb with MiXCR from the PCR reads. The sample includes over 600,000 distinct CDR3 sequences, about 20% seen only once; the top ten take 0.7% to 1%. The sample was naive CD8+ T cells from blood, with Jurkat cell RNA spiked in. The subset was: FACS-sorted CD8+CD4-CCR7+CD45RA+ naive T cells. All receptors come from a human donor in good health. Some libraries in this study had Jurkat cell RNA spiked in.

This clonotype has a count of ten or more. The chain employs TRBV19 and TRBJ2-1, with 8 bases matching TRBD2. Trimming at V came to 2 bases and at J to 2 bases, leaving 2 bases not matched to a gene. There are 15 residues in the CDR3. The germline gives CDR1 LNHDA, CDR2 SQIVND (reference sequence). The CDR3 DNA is TGTGCCAGTAGTATATCCGGGGGGGCCTACAATGAGCAGTTCTTC. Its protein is CASSISGGAYNEQFF.

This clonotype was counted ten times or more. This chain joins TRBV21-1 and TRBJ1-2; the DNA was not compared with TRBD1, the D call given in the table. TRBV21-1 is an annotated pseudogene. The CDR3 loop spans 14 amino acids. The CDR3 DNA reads TGTGCCAGCAGCCTTTCGGGACAGGGAGAAGGCTACACCTTC. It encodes CASSLSGQGEGYTF.

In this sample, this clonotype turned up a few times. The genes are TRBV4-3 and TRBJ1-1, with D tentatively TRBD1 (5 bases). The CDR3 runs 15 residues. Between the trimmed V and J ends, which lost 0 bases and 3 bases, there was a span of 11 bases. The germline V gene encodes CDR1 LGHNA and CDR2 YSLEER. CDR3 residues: CASSQDRALHTEAFF. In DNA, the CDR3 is TGCGCCAGCAGCCAAGACAGGGCCCTCCACACTGAAGCTTTCTTT.

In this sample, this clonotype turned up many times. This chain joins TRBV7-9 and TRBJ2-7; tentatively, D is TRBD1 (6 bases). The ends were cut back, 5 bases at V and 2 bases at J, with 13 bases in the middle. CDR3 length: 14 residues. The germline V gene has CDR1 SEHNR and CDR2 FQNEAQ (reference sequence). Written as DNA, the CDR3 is TGTGCCAGCAGCATCGGGACAAGGCCCTACGAGCAGTACTTC. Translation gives CASSIGTRPYEQYF.

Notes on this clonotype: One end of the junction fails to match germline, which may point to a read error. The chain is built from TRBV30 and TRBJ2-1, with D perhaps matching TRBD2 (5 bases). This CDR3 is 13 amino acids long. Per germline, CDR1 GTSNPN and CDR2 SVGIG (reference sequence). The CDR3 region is CAWSVAVAEEQSF. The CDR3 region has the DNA TGTGCCTGGAGTGTAGCGGTGGCGGAAGAGCAGTCCTTC.

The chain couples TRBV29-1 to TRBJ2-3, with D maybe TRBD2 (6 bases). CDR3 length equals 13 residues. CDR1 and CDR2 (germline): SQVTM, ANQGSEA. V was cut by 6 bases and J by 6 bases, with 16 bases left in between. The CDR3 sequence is CSVDGRRVDTQYF. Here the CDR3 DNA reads TGCAGCGTCGACGGCAGGAGGGTTGATACGCAGTATTTT.

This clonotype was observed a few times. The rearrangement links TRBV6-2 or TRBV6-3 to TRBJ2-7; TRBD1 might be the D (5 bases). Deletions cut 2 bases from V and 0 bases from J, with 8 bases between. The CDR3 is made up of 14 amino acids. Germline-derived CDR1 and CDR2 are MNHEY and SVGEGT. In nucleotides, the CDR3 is TGTGCCAGCAGTTACGTAGGGGACTCCTACGAGCAGTACTTC. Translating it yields CASSYVGDSYEQYF.

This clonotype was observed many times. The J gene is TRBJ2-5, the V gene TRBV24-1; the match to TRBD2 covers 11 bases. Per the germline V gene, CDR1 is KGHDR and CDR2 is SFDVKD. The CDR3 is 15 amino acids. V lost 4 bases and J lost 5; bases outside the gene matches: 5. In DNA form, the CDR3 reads TGTGCCACCAGTGAGTTGACTAGCGGGGTGGAGACCCAGTACTTC. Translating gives CATSELTSGVETQYF.

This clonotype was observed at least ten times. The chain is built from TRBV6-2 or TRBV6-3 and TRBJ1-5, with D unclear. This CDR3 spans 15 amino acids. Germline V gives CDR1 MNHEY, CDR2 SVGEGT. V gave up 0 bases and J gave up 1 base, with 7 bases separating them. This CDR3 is CASSYSTASNQPQHF. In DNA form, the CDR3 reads TGTGCCAGCAGTTACTCCACAGCGAGCAATCAGCCCCAGCATTTT.

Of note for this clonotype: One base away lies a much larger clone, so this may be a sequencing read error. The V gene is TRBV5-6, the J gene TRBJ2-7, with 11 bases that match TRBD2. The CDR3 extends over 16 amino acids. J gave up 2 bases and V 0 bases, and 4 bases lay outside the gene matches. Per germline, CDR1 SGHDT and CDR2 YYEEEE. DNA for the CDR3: TGTGCCAGCAGCTTGGGACTAGCGGGAACGGCCTACGAGCAGTACTTC. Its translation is CASSLGLAGTAYEQYF.

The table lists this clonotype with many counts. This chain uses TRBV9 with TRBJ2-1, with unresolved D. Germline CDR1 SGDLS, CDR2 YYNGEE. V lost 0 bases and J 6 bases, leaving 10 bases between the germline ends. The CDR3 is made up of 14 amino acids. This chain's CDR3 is CASSVGLLGNEQFF. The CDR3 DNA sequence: TGTGCCAGCAGCGTAGGGCTGCTCGGCAATGAGCAGTTCTTC.

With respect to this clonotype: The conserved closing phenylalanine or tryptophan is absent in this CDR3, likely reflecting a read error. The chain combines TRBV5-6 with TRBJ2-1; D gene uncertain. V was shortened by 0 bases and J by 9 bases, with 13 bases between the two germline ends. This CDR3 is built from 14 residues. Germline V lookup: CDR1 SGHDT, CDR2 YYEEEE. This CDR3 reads CASSLGQVLGEQFL. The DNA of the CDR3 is TGTGCCAGCAGCTTGGGGCAGGTTCTCGGTGAGCAGTTCCTC.

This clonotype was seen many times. The CDR3 coding sequence is TGTGCCAGCAGAGCGGACAGGGACGAGCAGTACTTC. This encodes CASRADRDEQYF. The chain carries TRBV6-6 and TRBJ2-7, with 8 bases fitting TRBD1. The CDR3 consists of 12 residues. V was clipped by 6 bases and J by 5 bases; unmatched bases: 3. CDR1 is MNHNY and CDR2 is SVGAGI in the germline V gene (reference sequence).

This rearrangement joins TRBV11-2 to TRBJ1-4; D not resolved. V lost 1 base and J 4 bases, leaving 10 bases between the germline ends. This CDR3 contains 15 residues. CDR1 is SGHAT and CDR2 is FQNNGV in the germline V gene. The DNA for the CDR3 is TGTGCCAGCAGCTTAGGTGGGCAGTATAATGAAAAACTGTTTTTT. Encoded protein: CASSLGGQYNEKLFF.

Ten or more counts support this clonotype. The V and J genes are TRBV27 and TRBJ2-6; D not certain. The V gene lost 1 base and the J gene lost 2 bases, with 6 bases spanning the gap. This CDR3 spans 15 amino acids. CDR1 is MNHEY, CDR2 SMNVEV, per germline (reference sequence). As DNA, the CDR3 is TGTGCCAGCAGTTTATGGTCTGCTGGGGCCAACGTCCTGACTTTC. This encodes CASSLWSAGANVLTF.

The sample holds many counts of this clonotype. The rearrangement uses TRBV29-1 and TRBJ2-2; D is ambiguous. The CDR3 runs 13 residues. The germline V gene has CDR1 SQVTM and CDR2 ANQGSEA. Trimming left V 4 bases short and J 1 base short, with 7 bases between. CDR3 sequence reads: CSVGAVNTGELFF. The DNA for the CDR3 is TGCAGCGTTGGGGCGGTGAACACCGGGGAGCTGTTTTTT.

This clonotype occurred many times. The CDR3 DNA follows: TGCAGCGTTGAAGGACAAGGCCACGAGCAGTACTTC. It yields the protein CSVEGQGHEQYF. The rearrangement uses TRBV29-1 and TRBJ2-7; D is unclear. Per germline, CDR1 SQVTM and CDR2 ANQGSEA. Deletions cut 1 base from V and 5 bases from J, with 9 bases between. The CDR3 spans 12 residues.